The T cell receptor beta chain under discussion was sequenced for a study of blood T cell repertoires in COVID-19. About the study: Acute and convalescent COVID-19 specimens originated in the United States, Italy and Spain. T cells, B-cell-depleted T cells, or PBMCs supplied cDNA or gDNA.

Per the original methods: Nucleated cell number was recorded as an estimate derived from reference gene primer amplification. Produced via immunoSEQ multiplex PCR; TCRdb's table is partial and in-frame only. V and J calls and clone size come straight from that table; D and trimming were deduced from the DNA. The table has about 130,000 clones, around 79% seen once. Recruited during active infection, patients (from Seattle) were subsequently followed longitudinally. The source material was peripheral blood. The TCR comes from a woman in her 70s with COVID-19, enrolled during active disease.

CDR3 residues: CASKLGQGSGYEQYF. CDR3 bases: TGTGCCAGCAAGCTGGGACAGGGATCGGGCTACGAGCAGTACTTC. This sequence joins TRBV7-2 and TRBJ2-7, with 9 bases aligning to TRBD1. Trimming cost V 7 bases and J 3 bases; bases outside gene matches: 10. Germline CDR1 reads SGHTA; CDR2 reads FQGNSA. The CDR3 extends over 15 amino acids.